This T cell receptor (beta chain) derives from a study of control samples from healthy donors and cancer patients. A word on this clone: Different DNA sequences within this sample yield the same CDR3.

Trimming took 3 bases from V and 1 from J, leaving 6 bases between them. This CDR3 contains 13 residues. Germline CDR1 is KGHSH and CDR2 is LQKENI. Clones were read by immunoSEQ multiplex PCR, and TCRdb kept only the in-frame ones, dropping some. The sample lists under 200,000 clones, approximately 94% occurring once. The chain links TRBV18 to TRBJ2-5, with D possibly TRBD2 on 5 matching bases. Material for sequencing was PBMCs. The receptor comes from a man in his 60s with colorectal cancer. The CDR3 nucleotides are TGTGCCAGCTCACCGGGAGTCCAAGAGACCCAGTACTTC. Protein sequence: CASSPGVQETQYF. The whole variable domain, filled in from reference TRBV18 and TRBJ2-5, reads NAGVMQNPRHLVRRRGQEARLRCSPMKGHSHVYWYRQLPEEGLKFMVYLQKENIIDESGMPKERFSAEFPKEGPSILRIQQVVRGDSAAYFCASSPGVQETQYFGPGTRLLVL.